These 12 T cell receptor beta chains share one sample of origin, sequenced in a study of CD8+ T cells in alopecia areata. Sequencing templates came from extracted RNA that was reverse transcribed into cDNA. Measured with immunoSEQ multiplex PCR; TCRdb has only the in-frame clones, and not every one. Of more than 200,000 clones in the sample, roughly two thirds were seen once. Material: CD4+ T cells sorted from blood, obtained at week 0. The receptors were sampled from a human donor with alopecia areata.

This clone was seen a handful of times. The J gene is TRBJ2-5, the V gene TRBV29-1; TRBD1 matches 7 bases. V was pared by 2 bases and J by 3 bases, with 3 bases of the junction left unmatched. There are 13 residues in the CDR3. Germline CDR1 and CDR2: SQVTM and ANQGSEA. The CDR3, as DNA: TGCAGCGTTGAAAGGGACAGAGAAGAGACCCAGTACTTC. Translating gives CSVERDREETQYF.

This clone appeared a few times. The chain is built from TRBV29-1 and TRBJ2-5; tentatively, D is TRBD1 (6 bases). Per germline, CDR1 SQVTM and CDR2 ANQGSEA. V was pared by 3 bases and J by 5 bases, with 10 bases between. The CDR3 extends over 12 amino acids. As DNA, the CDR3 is TGCAGCGTTGAGAGGGGGTCGGAGACCCAGTACTTC. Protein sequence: CSVERGSETQYF.

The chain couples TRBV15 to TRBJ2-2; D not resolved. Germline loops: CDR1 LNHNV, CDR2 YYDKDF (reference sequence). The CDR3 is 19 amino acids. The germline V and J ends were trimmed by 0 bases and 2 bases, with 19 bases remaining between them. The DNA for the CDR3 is TGTGCCACCAGCAGAGATCGCAGGTCGCTACGCATAAACACCGGGGAGCTGTTTTTT. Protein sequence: CATSRDRRSLRINTGELFF.

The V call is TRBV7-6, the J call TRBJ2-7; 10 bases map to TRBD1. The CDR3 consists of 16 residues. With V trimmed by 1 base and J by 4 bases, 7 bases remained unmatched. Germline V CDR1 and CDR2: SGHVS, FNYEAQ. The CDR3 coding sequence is TGTGCCAGCAGCTTAGATGGGACAGGGGTCGGGTACGAGCAGTACTTC. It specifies CASSLDGTGVGYEQYF.

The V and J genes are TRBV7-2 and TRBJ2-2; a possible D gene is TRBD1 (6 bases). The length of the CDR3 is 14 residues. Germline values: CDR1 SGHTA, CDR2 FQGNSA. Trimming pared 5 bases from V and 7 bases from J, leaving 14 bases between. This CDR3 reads CASSLQGSHGELFF. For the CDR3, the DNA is TGTGCCAGCAGCCTACAGGGTAGTCACGGGGAGCTGTTTTTT.

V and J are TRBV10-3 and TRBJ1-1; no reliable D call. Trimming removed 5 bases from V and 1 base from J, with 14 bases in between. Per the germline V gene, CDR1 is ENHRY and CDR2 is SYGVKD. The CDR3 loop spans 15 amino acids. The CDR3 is CAISPGSGSNTEAFF. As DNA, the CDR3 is TGTGCCATCAGTCCGGGGTCGGGGTCGAACACTGAAGCTTTCTTT.

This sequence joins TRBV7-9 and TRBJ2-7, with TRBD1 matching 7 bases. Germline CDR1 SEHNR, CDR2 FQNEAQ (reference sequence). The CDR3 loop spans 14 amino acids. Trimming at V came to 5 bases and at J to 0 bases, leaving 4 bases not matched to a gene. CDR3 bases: TGTGCCAGCAGCCAGGACAGGTTCTCCTACGAGCAGTACTTC. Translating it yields CASSQDRFSYEQYF.

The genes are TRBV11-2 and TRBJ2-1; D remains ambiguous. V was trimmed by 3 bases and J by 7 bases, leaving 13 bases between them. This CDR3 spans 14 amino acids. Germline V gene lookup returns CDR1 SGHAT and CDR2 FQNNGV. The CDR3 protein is CASSFVPGQNEQFF. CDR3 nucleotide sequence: TGTGCCAGCAGCTTCGTCCCCGGGCAGAATGAGCAGTTCTTC.

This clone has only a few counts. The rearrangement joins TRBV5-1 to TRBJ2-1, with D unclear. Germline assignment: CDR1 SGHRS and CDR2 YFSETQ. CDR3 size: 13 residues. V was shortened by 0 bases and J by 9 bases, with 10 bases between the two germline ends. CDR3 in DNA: TGCGCCAGCAGCTTGGTACCCTCCGGTGAGCAGTTCTTC. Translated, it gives CASSLVPSGEQFF. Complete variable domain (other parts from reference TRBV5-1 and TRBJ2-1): KAGVTQTPRYLIKTRGQQVTLSCSPISGHRSVSWYQQTPGQGLQFLFEYFSETQRNKGNFPGRFSGRQFSNSRSEMNVSTLELGDSALYLCASSLVPSGEQFFGPGTRLTVL.

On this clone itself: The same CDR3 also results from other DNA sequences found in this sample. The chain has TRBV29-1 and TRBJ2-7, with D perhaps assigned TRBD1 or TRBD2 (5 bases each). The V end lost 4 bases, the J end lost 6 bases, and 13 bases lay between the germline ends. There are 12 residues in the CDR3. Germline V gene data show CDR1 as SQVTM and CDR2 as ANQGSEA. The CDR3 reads CSVGGQGREQYF. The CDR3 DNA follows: TGCAGCGTTGGAGGGCAGGGCCGCGAGCAGTACTTC.

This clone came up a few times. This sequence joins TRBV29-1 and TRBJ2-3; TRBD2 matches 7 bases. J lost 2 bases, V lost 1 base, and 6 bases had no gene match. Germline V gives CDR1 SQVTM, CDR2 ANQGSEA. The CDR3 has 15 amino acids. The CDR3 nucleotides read TGCAGCGTTGAAGTTCCGGGGGGATTCACAGATACGCAGTATTTT. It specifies CSVEVPGGFTDTQYF.

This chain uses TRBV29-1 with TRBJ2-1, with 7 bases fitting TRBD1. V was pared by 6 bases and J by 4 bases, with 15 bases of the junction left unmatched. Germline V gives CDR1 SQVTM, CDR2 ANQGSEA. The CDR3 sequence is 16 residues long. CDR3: CSVHNRGQSRYNEQFF. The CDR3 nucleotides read TGCAGCGTGCACAATAGGGGACAGAGCCGTTACAATGAGCAGTTCTTC.